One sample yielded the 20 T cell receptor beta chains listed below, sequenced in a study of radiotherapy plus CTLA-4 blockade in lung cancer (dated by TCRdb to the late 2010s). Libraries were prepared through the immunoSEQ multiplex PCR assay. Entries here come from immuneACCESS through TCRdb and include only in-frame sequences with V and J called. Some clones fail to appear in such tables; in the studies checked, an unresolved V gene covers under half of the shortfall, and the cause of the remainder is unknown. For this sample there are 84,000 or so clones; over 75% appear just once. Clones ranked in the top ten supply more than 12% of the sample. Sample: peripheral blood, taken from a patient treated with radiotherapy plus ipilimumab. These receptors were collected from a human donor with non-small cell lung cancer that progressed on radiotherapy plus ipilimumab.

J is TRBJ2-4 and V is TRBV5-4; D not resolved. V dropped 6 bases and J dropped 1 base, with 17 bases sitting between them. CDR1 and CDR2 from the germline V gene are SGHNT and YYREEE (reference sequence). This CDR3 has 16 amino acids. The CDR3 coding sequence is TGTGCCAGCACCAAAGAGACCCTATGGGCCAAAAACATTCAGTACTTC. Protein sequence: CASTKETLWAKNIQYF.

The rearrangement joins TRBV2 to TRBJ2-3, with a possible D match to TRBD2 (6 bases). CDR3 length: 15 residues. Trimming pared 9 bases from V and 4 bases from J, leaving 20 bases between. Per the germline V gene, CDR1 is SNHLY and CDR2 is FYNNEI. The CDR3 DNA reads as TGTGCCAGTAGTACCGGGAGCCCTGTGGCAGATACGCAGTATTTT. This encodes CASSTGSPVADTQYF.

The CDR3 coding sequence is TGTGCCAGCAGTTTATGGCCCGATACCGCGGGACCCCAGCATTTT. Amino acids: CASSLWPDTAGPQHF. V is TRBV27 and J is TRBJ1-5; D is undetermined. In germline, CDR1 is MNHEY, CDR2 SMNVEV (reference sequence). V was pared by 1 base and J by 10 bases, with 17 bases between. This CDR3 contains 15 residues.

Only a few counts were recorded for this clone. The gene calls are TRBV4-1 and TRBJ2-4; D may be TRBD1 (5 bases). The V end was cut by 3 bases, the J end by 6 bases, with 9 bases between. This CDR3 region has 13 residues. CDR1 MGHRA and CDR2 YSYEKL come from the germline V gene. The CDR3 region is CASSHEQGNIQYF. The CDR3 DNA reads TGCGCCAGCAGCCACGAGCAGGGAAACATTCAGTACTTC.

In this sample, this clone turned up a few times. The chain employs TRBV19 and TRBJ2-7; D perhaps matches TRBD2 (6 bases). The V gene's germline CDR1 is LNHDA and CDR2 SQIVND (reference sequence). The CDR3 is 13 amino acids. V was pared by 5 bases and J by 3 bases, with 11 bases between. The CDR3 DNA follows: TGTGCCAGTAGTCGGGGGATGGGCTACGAGCAGTACTTC. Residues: CASSRGMGYEQYF.

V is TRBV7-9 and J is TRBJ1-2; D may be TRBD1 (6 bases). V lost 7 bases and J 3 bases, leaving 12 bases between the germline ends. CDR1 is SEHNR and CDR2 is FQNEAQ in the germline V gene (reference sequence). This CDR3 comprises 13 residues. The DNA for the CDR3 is TGTGCCAGCACCCAGGGGTTTGACTATGGCTACACCTTC. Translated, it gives CASTQGFDYGYTF. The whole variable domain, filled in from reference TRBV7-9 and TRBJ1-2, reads DTGVSQNPRHKITKRGQNVTFRCDPISEHNRLYWYRQTLGQGPEFLTYFQNEAQLEKSRLLSDRFSAERPKGSFSTLEIQRTEQGDSAMYLCASTQGFDYGYTFGSGTRLTVV.

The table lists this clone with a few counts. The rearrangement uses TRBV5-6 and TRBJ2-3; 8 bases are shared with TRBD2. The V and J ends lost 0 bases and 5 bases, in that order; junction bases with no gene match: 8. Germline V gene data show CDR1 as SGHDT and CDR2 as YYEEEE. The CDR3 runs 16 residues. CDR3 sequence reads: CASSLVTGGAGDTQYF. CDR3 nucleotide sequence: TGTGCCAGCAGCTTGGTAACGGGGGGGGCCGGAGATACGCAGTATTTT. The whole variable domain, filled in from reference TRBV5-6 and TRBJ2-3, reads DAGVTQSPTHLIKTRGQQVTLRCSPKSGHDTVSWYQQALGQGPQFIFQYYEEEERQRGNFPDRFSGHQFPNYSSELNVNALLLGDSALYLCASSLVTGGAGDTQYFGPGTRLTVL.

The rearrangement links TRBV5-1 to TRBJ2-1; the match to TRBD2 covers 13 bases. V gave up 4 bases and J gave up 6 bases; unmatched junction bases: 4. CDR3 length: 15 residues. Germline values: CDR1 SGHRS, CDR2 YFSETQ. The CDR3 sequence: CASSTTSGGSNEQFF. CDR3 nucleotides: TGCGCCAGCAGCACGACTAGCGGGGGGTCCAATGAGCAGTTCTTC.

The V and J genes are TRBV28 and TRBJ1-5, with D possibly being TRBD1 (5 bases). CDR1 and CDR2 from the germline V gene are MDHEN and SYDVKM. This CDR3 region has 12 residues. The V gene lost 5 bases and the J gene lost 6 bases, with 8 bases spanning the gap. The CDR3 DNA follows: TGTGCCAGCAGTCCTGACAGTCAGCCCCAGCATTTT. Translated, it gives CASSPDSQPQHF.

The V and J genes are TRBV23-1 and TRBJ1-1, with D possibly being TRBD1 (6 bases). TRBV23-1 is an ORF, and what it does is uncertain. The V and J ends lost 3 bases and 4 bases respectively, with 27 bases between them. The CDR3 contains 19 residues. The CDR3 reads CASSHQTGTRPTVVTEAFF. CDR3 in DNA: TGCGCCAGCAGTCATCAGACCGGGACACGGCCTACCGTGGTCACTGAAGCTTTCTTT.

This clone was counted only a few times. The CDR3 loop reads CASGEVRGYTF. DNA for the CDR3: TGTGCCAGCGGGGAAGTCCGTGGCTACACCTTC. The V and J genes are TRBV18 and TRBJ1-2; the D is unclear. The CDR3 contains 11 residues. CDR1 and CDR2 from the germline V gene are KGHSH and LQKENI. V lost 8 bases to trimming and J lost 7 bases, with 11 bases between them.

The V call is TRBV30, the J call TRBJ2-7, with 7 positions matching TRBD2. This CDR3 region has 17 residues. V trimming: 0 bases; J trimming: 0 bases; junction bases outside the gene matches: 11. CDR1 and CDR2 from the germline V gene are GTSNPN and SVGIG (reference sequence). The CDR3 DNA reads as TGTGCCTGGAGTGTAAGGAGGAGCGGGGTTTCCTCCTACGAGCAGTACTTC. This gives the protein CAWSVRRSGVSSYEQYF.

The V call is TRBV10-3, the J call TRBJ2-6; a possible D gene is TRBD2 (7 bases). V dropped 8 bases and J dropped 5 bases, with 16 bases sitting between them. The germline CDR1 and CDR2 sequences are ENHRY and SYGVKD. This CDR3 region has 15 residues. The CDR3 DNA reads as TGTGCCATCCGTGGGGGGGCGCTCTGGGCCAACGTCCTGACTTTC. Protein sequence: CAIRGGALWANVLTF.

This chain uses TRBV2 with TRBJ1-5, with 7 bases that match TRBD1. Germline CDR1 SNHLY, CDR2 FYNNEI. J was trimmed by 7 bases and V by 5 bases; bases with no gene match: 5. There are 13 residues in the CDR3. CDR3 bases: TGTGCCAGCAGTTACAGGGGAAGCCAGCCCCAGCATTTT. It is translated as CASSYRGSQPQHF. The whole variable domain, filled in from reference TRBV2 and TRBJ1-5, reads EPEVTQTPSHQVTQMGQEVILRCVPISNHLYFYWYRQILGQKVEFLVSFYNNEISEKSEIFDDQFSVERPDGSNFTLKIRSTKLEDSAMYFCASSYRGSQPQHFGDGTRLSIL.

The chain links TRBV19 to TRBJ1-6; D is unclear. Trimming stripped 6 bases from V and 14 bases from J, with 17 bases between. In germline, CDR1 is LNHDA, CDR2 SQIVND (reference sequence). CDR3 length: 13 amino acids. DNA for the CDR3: TGTGCCAGTAGCGCGGGGAGAGGTTTCACCCTCCACTTT. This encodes CASSAGRGFTLHF.

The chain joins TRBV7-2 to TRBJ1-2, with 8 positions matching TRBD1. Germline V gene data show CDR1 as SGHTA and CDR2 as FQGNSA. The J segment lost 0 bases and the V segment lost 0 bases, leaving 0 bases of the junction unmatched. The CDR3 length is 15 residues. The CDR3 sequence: CASSLAGQANYGYTF. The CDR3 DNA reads TGTGCCAGCAGCTTAGCGGGACAGGCTAACTATGGCTACACCTTC.

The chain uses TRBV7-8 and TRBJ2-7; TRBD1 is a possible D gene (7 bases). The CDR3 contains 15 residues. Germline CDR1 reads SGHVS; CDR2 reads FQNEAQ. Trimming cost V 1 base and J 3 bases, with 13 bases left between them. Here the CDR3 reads CASSLDSGGYYEQYF. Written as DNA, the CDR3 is TGTGCCAGCAGCTTAGATTCAGGGGGGTACTACGAGCAGTACTTC.

CDR3 bases: TGTGCCAGCAGCCGGGGACTGCCGAACACTGAAGCTTTCTTT. It encodes CASSRGLPNTEAFF. The chain uses TRBV6-5 and TRBJ1-1, with D possibly TRBD1 on 5 matching bases. V lost 6 bases and J 1 base, leaving 12 bases between the germline ends. The germline V gene encodes CDR1 MNHEY and CDR2 SVGAGI. The CDR3 is 14 amino acids.

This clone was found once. CDR3 in DNA: TGTGCCAGCTCACCCCCGACAGGGAAGGTTTCTGGGGCCAACGTCCTGACTTTC. Encoded protein: CASSPPTGKVSGANVLTF. This sequence joins TRBV18 and TRBJ2-6; 7 nucleotides align to TRBD1. From germline, CDR1 is KGHSH and CDR2 LQKENI. CDR3 length: 18 amino acids. The V gene end was trimmed by 3 bases and the J gene end by 1 base; junction bases not matched to a gene: 9.

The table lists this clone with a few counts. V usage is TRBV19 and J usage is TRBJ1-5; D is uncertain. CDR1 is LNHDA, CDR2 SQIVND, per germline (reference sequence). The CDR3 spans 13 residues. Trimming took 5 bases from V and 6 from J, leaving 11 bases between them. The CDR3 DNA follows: TGTGCCAGTAGTGCCACCAGAAGTCAGCCCCAGCATTTT. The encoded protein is CASSATRSQPQHF.